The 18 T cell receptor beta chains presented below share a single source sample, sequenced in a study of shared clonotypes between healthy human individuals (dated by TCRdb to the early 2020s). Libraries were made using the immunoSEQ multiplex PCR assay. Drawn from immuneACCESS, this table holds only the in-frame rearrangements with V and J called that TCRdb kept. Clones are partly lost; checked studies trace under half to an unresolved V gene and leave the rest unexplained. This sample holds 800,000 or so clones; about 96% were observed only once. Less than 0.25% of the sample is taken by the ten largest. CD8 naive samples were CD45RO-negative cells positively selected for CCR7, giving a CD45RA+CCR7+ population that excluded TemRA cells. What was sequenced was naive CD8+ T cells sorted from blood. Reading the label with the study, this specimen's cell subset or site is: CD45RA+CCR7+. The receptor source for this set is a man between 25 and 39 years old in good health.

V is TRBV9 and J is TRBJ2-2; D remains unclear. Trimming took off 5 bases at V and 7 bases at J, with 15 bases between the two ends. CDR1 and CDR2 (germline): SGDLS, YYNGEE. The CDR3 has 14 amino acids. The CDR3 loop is CASRFYDTDGELFF. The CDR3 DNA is TGTGCCAGCAGATTTTATGACACAGACGGGGAGCTGTTTTTT.

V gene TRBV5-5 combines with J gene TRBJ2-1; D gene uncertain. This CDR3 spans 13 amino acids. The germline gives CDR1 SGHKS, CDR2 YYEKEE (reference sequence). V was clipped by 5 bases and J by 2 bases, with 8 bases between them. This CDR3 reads CASSPTAYNEQFF. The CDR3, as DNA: TGTGCCAGCAGTCCTACAGCCTACAATGAGCAGTTCTTC.

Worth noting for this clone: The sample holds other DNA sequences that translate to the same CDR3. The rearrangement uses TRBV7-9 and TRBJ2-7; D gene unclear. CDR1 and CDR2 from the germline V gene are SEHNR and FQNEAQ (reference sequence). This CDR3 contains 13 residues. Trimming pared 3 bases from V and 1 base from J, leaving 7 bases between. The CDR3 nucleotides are TGTGCCAGCAGCTTCAGAGATTCCTACGAGCAGTACTTC. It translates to CASSFRDSYEQYF.

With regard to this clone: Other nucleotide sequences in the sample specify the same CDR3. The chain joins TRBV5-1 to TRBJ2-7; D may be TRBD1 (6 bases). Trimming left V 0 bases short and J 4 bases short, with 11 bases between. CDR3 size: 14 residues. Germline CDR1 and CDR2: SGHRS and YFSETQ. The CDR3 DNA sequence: TGCGCCAGCAGCTTGGCACAGGGAGTGTACGAGCAGTACTTC. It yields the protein CASSLAQGVYEQYF.

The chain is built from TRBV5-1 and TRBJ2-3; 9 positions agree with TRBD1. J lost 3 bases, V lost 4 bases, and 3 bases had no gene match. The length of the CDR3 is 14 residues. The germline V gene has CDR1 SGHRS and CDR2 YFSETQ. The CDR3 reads CASSRDRVTDTQYF. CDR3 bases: TGCGCCAGCAGCAGGGACAGGGTAACAGATACGCAGTATTTT.

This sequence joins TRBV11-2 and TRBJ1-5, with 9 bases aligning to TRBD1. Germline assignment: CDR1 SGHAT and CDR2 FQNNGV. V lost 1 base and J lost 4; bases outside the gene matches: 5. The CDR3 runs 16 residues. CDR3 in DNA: TGTGCCAGCAGCTTAGCGGGACAGGGTTTTAATCAGCCCCAGCATTTT. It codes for CASSLAGQGFNQPQHF.

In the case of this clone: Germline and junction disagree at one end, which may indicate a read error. As DNA, the CDR3 is TGTGCCAGCTCACTGGATATATGGCCCGGGGAGCCGTTTTTT. This sequence encodes CASSLDIWPGEPFF. The rearrangement links TRBV18 to TRBJ2-2; TRBD2 might be the D (5 bases). Germline V gene lookup returns CDR1 KGHSH and CDR2 LQKENI. The CDR3 runs to 14 residues.

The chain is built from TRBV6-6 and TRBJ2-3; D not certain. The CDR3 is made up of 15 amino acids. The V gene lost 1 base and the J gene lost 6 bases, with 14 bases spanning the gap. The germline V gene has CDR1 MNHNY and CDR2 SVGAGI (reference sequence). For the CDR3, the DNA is TGTGCCAGCAGTTACTTTGGGCCCCCCCGTGATACGCAGTATTTT. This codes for CASSYFGPPRDTQYF.

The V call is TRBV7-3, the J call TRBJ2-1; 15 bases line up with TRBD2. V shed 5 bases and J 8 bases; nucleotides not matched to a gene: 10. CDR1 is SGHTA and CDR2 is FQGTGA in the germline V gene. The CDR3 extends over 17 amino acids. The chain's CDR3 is CASSPRTSGRGSDEQFF. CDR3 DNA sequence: TGTGCCAGCAGCCCCCGGACTAGCGGGAGGGGGTCAGATGAGCAGTTCTTC. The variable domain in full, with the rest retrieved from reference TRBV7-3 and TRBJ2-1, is GAGVSQTPSNKVTEKGKYVELRCDPISGHTALYWYRQSLGQGPEFLIYFQGTGAADDSGLPNDRFFAVRPEGSVSTLKIQRTERGDSAVYLCASSPRTSGRGSDEQFFGPGTRLTVL.

The CDR3 here is CASSLGGGRDGYTF. CDR3 DNA: TGTGCCAGCAGCTTGGGAGGAGGGCGGGATGGCTACACCTTC. The chain recombines TRBV11-2 with TRBJ1-2; D remains unclear. Trimming pared 3 bases from V and 6 bases from J, leaving 14 bases between. This CDR3 has 14 residues. The germline gives CDR1 SGHAT, CDR2 FQNNGV.

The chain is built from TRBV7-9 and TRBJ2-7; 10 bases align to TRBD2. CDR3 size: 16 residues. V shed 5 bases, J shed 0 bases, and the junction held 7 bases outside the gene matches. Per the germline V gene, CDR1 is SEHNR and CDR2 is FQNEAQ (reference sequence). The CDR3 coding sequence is TGTGCCAGCAGCGGGCCCGGACTAGCGGACTCCTACGAGCAGTACTTC. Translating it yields CASSGPGLADSYEQYF.

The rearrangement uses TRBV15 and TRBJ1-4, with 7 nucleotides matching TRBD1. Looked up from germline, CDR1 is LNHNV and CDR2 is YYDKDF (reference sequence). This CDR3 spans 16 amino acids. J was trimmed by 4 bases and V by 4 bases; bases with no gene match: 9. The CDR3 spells CATSMRTTGLNEKLFF. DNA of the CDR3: TGTGCCACCAGCATGCGGACGACAGGGCTTAATGAAAAACTGTTTTTT.

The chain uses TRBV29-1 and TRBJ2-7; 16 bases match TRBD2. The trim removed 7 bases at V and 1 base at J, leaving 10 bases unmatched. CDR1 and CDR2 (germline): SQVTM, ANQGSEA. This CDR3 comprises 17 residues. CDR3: CSAWGLAGGAGSYEQYF. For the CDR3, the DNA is TGCAGCGCCTGGGGACTAGCGGGAGGGGCTGGTTCCTACGAGCAGTACTTC.

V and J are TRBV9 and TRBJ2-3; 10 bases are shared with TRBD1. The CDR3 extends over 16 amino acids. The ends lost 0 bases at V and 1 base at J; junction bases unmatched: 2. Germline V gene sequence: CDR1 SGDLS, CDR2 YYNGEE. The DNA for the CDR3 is TGTGCCAGCAGCGTAGGAGGGACAGGGGGCACAGATACGCAGTATTTT. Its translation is CASSVGGTGGTDTQYF.

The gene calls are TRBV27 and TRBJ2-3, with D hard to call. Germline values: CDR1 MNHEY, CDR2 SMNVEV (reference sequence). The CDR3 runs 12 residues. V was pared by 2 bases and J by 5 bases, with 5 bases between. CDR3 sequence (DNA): TGTGCCAGCAGTTTACCCCGAGATACGCAGTATTTT. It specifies CASSLPRDTQYF.

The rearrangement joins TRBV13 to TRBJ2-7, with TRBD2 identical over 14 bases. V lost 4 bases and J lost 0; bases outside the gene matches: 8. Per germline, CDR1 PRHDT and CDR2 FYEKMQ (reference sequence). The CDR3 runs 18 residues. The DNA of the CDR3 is TGTGCCAGCAGCTCATCGGGACTAGCGGGAGTCGACTCCTACGAGCAGTACTTC. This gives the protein CASSSSGLAGVDSYEQYF.

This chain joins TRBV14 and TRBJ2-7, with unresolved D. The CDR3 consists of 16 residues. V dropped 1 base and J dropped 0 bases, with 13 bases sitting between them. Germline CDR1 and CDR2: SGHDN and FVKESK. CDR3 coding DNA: TGTGCCAGCAGCCAAGTGTGGTCGGAAAGCTCCTACGAGCAGTACTTC. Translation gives CASSQVWSESSYEQYF.

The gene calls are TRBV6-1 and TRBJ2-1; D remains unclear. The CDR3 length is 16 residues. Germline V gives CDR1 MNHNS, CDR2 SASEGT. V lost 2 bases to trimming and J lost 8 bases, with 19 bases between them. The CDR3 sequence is CASSELLGTPMDEQFF. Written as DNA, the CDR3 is TGTGCCAGCAGTGAACTTCTAGGAACCCCAATGGATGAGCAGTTCTTC.